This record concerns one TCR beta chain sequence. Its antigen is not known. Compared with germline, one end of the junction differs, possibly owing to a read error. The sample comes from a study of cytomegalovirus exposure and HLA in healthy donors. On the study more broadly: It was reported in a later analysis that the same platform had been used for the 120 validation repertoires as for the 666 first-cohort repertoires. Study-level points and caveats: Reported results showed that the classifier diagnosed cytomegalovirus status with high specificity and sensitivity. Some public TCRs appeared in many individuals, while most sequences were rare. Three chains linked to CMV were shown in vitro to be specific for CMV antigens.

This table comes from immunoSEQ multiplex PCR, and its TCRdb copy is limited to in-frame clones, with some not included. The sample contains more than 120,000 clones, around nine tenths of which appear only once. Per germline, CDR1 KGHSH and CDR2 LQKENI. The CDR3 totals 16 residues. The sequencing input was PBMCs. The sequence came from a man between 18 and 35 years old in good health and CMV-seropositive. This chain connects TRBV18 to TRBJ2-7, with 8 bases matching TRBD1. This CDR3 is CASSPPSGTGSHEQYF. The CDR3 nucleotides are TGTGCCAGCTCACCACCATCCGGGACAGGCTCCCACGAGCAGTACTTC. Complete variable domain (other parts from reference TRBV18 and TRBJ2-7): NAGVMQNPRHLVRRRGQEARLRCSPMKGHSHVYWYRQLPEEGLKFMVYLQKENIIDESGMPKERFSAEFPKEGPSILRIQQVVRGDSAAYFCASSPPSGTGSHEQYFGPGTRLTVT.